The 5 T cell receptor beta chains below all came from one sample that was sequenced in a study of post-analysis software for immune sequencing data. The study, taken as a whole, reports: Four to six TRBV segments were more frequent in patients than controls; TRBV5-6, TRBV5-1 and TRBV20-1 belonged to this group.

Each TCR beta cDNA library carried unique molecular identifiers. TCRdb passed the PCR reads through MiXCR, listing each CDR3 protein once. The data show 650,000 to 850,000 distinct CDR3 sequences, just over 45% seen once. These TCRs' antigens remain unknown. Sequencing input: blood. All receptors come from a girl aged 10-17 years with multiple sclerosis.

A word on this clonotype: Mismatch with germline at one junction end may stem from a read error. The gene calls are TRBV9 and TRBJ1-1, with D perhaps matching TRBD1 (5 bases). CDR1 and CDR2 from the germline V gene are SGDLS and YYNGEE. The CDR3 contains 13 residues. The CDR3 DNA sequence: TGTGCCGGCAGCGCCGGGGGGGGCACTGAAGCTTTCTTT. This sequence encodes CAGSAGGGTEAFF.

The chain carries TRBV9 and TRBJ2-3; no reliable D call. The germline V gene has CDR1 SGDLS and CDR2 YYNGEE. This CDR3 has 16 amino acids. V shed 0 bases and J shed 0 bases, with 11 bases lying between them. The CDR3 protein is CASSVEEFRSTDTQYF. The CDR3 DNA sequence: TGTGCCAGCAGCGTAGAGGAGTTTCGTAGCACAGATACGCAGTATTTT.

There are a few counts of this clonotype. V is TRBV6-2 or TRBV6-3 and J is TRBJ2-5; a weak D match, TRBD2 (5 bases). Germline assignment: CDR1 MNHEY and CDR2 SVGEGT. This CDR3 spans 13 amino acids. V was shortened by 6 bases and J by 3 bases, with 11 bases between the two germline ends. The CDR3 DNA is TGTGCCAGCAGACCGGACGGGAAAGAGACCCAGTACTTC. This gives the protein CASRPDGKETQYF.

The chain recombines TRBV7-6 with TRBJ2-1; TRBD2 is a possible D gene (6 bases). The V gene lost 0 bases and the J gene lost 6 bases, with 12 bases spanning the gap. Looked up from germline, CDR1 is SGHVS and CDR2 is FNYEAQ. CDR3 length equals 15 residues. The CDR3 DNA reads TGTGCCAGCAGCTTAGCGGGAGGCCTTTTCAATGAGCAGTTCTTC. As protein: CASSLAGGLFNEQFF.

V gene TRBV20-1 combines with J gene TRBJ2-1, with D uncertain. The CDR3 has 10 amino acids. V lost 3 bases and J 6 bases, leaving 3 bases between the germline ends. The germline V gene has CDR1 DFQATT and CDR2 SNEGSKA (reference sequence). This CDR3 is CSASTNEQFF. The CDR3 region has the DNA TGCAGTGCTAGCACCAATGAGCAGTTCTTC.